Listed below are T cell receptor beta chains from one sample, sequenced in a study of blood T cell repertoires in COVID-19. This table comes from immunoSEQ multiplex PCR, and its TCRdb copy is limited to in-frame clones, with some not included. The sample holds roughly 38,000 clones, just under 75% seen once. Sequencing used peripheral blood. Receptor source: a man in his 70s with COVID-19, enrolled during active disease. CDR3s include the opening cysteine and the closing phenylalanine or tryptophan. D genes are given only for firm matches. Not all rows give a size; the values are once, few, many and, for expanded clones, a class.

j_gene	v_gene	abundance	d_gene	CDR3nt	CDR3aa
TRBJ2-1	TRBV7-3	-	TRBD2	TGTGCCAGCAGACAAGCGGGGAGCTCCTACAATGAGCAGTTCTTC	CASRQAGSSYNEQFF
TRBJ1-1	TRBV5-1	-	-	TGCGCCAGCACAATCACCTACGGGACTGAAGCTTTCTTT	CASTITYGTEAFF
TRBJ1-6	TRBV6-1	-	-	TGTGCCAGCAGTGAATCTCACAGTTCGCCCCTCCACTTT	CASSESHSSPLHF
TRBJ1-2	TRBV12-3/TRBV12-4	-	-	TGTGCCAGCAGTTTAAATCTCTTTTATGGCTACACCTTC	CASSLNLFYGYTF
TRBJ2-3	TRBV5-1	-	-	TGCGCCAGCAGCTTAGCGGAACCCACAGATACGCAGTATTTT	CASSLAEPTDTQYF
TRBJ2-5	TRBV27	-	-	TGTGCCAGCAGTTTAAGCGGCGGGACCCAAGAGACCCAGTACTTC	CASSLSGGTQETQYF
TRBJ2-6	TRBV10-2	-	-	TGCGCCAGCAGTGATCCCCGACAGGCCGGGGCCAACGTCCTGACTTTC	CASSDPRQAGANVLTF
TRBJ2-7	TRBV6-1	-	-	TGTGCCAGCAGTGAGAACGGCTACGAGCAGTACTTC	CASSENGYEQYF
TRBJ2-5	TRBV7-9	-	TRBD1	TGTGCCAGCAGCTTAGGCGCAGGGGGCGCTTCGGAGACCCAGTACTTC	CASSLGAGGASETQYF
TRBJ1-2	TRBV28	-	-	TGTGCCAGCAGTCAAACAGACGTTTATGGCTACACCTTC	CASSQTDVYGYTF
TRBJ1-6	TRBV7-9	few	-	TGTGCCAGCAGCCGCCAGGGGAATAATTCACCCCTCCACTTT	CASSRQGNNSPLHF
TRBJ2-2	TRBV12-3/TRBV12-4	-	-	TGTGCCAGCAGTTACTTCGGGGAGCTGTTTTTT	CASSYFGELFF
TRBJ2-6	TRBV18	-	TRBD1	TGTGCCAGCTTACCACTTTTAGGACAGGGGATATCTGGGGCCAACGTCCTGACTTTC	CASLPLLGQGISGANVLTF
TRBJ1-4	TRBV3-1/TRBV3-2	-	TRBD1	TGTGCCAGCAGCCATCCGGACAGGCTGGATGAAAAACTGTTTTTT	CASSHPDRLDEKLFF
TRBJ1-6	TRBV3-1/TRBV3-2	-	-	TGTGCCAGCAGCCAAGAGGGCATCCCTTCACCCCTCCACTTT	CASSQEGIPSPLHF
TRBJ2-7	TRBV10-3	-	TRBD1	TGTGCCATCAGTGAGTTGGGGACAGGACTATTTGAGCTTCGCGAGCAGTACTTC	CAISELGTGLFELREQYF
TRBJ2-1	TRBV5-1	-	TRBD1	TGCGCCAGCAGCTCCGGGGACAGCTACAATGAGCAGTTCTTC	CASSSGDSYNEQFF
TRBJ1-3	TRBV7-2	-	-	TGTGCCAGCAGCCCAGGGGCAGGATCTGGAAACACCATATATTTT	CASSPGAGSGNTIYF
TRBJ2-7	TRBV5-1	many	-	TGCGCCAGCAGCTTGGCCGGGGGTTCCTCCTACGAGCAGTACTTC	CASSLAGGSSYEQYF
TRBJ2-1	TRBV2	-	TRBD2	TGTGCCAGCCAGTTGACTAGCGGCAACAATGAGCAGTTCTTC	CASQLTSGNNEQFF
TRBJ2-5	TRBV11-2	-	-	TGTGCCAGCAGCTTAGTAGGGGCGACTCAAGAGACCCAGTACTTC	CASSLVGATQETQYF
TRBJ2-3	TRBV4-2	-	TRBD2	TGTGCCAGCAGCCTTAGAACTAGCGGGGGGGTCTCCGGGGCGCAGTATTTT	CASSLRTSGGVSGAQYF
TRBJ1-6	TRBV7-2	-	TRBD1	TGTGCCAGCAACGACAGGGTGGGAAATTCACCCCTCCACTTT	CASNDRVGNSPLHF
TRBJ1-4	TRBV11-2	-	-	TGTGCCAGCAGCTTTGGGGGGGCGCAGAAACTGTTTTTT	CASSFGGAQKLFF
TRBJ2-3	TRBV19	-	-	TGTGCCAGTAGTATAGATATCGGCGGATTTAGCCCAGATACGCAGTATTTT	CASSIDIGGFSPDTQYF
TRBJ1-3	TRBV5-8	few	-	TGTGCCAGCAGCTTTCCAGGGACTGGAAACACCATATATTTT	CASSFPGTGNTIYF
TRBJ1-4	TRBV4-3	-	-	TGCGCCAGCAGCCAAGATCGGGGGAATCTCCGGGAAAAACTGTTTTTT	CASSQDRGNLREKLFF
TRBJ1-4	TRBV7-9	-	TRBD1	TGTGCCAGCAGACGCAGGGGGCTAAACCCGACGAAGAATGAAAAACTGTTTTTT	CASRRRGLNPTKNEKLFF
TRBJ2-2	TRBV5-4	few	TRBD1	TGTGCCAGCAGCTTGGGTCACAGGGGGCAGACCGGGGAGCTGTTTTTT	CASSLGHRGQTGELFF
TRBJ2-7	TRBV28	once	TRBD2	TGTGCCAGCAGTTTATCCAGGGAGGGTTACGAGCAGTACTTC	CASSLSREGYEQYF
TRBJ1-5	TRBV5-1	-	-	TGCGCCAGCAGCTTGGAACCCTCGGGACACGGGCAGCCCCAGCATTTT	CASSLEPSGHGQPQHF
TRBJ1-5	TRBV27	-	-	TGTGCCAGCAGTCCACACAGATCCTTTAGCAATCAGCCCCAGCATTTT	CASSPHRSFSNQPQHF
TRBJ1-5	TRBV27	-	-	TGTGCCAGCAGTGGGTCGGACAGCCACAATCAGCCCCAGCATTTT	CASSGSDSHNQPQHF
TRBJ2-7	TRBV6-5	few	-	TGTGCCAGCTCCTTTTTATACGAGCAGTACTTC	CASSFLYEQYF
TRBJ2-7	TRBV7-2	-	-	TGTGCCAGCAGCCAGTTCTACGAGCAGTACTTC	CASSQFYEQYF
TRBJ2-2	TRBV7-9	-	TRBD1	TGTGCCAGCAGCCGGGGGACAGGTATTAAAACGAACACCGGGGAGCTGTTTTTT	CASSRGTGIKTNTGELFF
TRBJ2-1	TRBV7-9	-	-	TGTGCCAGCAGCTGGACTGGTGACTACAATGAGCAGTTCTTC	CASSWTGDYNEQFF
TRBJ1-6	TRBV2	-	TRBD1	TGTGCCAGCTTGGGTGGGACAGGAAATAATTCACCCCTCCACTTT	CASLGGTGNNSPLHF
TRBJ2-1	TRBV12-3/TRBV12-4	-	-	TGTGCCAGCAGTTCCTGGGAGGACGAGCAGTTCTTC	CASSSWEDEQFF
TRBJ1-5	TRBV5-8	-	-	TGTGCCAGCAGCTTGAGGGGCAGGAATCAGCCCCAGCATTTT	CASSLRGRNQPQHF
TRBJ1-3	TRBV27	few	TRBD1	TGTGCCAGCAGTAGACAGGGGGCTGGTGGAAACACCATATATTTT	CASSRQGAGGNTIYF
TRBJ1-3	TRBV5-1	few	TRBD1	TGCGCCAGCAGCAAAACAACAGGGGCTGGAAACACCATATATTTT	CASSKTTGAGNTIYF
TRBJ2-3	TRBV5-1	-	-	TGCGCCAGCAGCTTCGGGCGGGGCGCCACAGATACGCAGTATTTT	CASSFGRGATDTQYF
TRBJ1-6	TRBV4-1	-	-	TGCGCCAGCAGCCAAGACAGAAAAAGCTCCTATAATTCACCCCTCCACTTT	CASSQDRKSSYNSPLHF
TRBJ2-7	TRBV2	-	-	TGTGCCAGCAGGAAGGAGGTTAAAGAGCAGTACTTC	CASRKEVKEQYF
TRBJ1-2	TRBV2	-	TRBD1	TGTGCCACCACAGGGACAGTGGTCTATGGCTACACCTTC	CATTGTVVYGYTF
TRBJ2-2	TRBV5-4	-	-	TGTGCCAGCAGCCCAGATACCGGGGAGCTGTTTTTT	CASSPDTGELFF
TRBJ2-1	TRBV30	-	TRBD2	TGTGCCTGGAGTGTAAGCGGGAGTGGGGCCTACAATGAGCAGTTCTTC	CAWSVSGSGAYNEQFF
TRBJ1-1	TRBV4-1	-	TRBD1	TGCGCCAGCAGCCACCGGACAGGGAGGAACACTGAAGCTTTCTTT	CASSHRTGRNTEAFF
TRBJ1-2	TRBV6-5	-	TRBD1	TGTGCCAGCAGCGCACCCTCAGACAGGGGCGATGGCTACACCTTC	CASSAPSDRGDGYTF
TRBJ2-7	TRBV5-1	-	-	TGCGCCAGCAGCTTGGATTCGCGGGGTCCCTACGAGCAGTACTTC	CASSLDSRGPYEQYF
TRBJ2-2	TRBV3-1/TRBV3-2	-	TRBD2	TGTGCCAGCAGCCTTAGCGGGAGGAACACCGGGGAGCTGTTTTTT	CASSLSGRNTGELFF
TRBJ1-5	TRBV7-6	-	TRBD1	TGTGCCAGCAGCCCCGACGACAGGGCGAATCAGCCCCAGCATTTT	CASSPDDRANQPQHF
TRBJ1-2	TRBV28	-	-	TGTGCCAGCAGTTCCCTACCTAGCTTGGGCTACACCTTC	CASSSLPSLGYTF
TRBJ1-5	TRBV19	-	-	TGTGCCAGCGGGGGAAGCCAGCCCCAGCATTTT	CASGGSQPQHF
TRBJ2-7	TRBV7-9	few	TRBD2	TGTGCCAGCAGCTCCACGGGCGGGAGGAGGTACGAGCAGTACTTC	CASSSTGGRRYEQYF
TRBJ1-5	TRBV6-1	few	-	TGTGCCAGCAGTGACCTTCAGCCCCAGCATTTT	CASSDLQPQHF